These 21 T cell receptor beta chains share one sample of origin, sequenced in a study of T-cell memory formation after mild COVID-19. TCRdb redid the calling of the 5' RACE reads with MiXCR, one entry per CDR3 protein. Among more than 250,000 distinct CDR3 sequences listed, approximately 15% were seen once. The sequenced sample was PBMCs or a T cell subset sorted from them (not recorded which). The origin of the receptors is a man between 18 and 29 years old who had mild COVID-19 (a few samples of this study predate the infection). Cell type and time point are not known.

V is TRBV20-1 and J is TRBJ2-4, with D possibly matching TRBD1 (5 bases). The CDR3 has 12 residues. Germline V lookup: CDR1 DFQATT, CDR2 SNEGSKA (reference sequence). V shed 3 bases and J shed 7 bases, with 10 bases lying between them. The CDR3, as DNA: TGCAGTGCTAGCGATAACAGGAACATTCAGTACTTC. Translation gives CSASDNRNIQYF.

This clonotype was picked up a small number of times. The rearrangement links TRBV20-1 to TRBJ1-1, with no clear D. V was trimmed by 1 base and J by 5 bases, leaving 8 bases between them. CDR1 is DFQATT, CDR2 SNEGSKA, per germline (reference sequence). This CDR3 spans 12 amino acids. Here the CDR3 reads CSARVRGTEAFF. DNA for the CDR3: TGCAGTGCTAGAGTACGAGGAACTGAAGCTTTCTTT.

The chain employs TRBV28 and TRBJ2-7, with 11 bases aligning to TRBD1. CDR1 and CDR2 (germline): MDHEN, SYDVKM. There are 17 residues in the CDR3. V shed 3 bases, J shed 2 bases, and the junction held 9 bases outside the gene matches. The CDR3 here is CASSFSLDRGRPYEQYV. The CDR3 DNA is TGTGCCAGCAGTTTCTCCCTGGACAGGGGGCGACCCTACGAGCAGTACGTC.

This clonotype was detected a few times. The gene calls are TRBV7-2 and TRBJ2-5; 9 bases agree with TRBD2. Germline V gives CDR1 SGHTA, CDR2 FQGNSA. V shed 5 bases and J 2 bases; nucleotides not matched to a gene: 9. The CDR3 is 16 residues long. The CDR3 reads CASSRGFGLAQETQYF. The CDR3 coding sequence is TGTGCCAGCAGCCGAGGATTCGGACTAGCGCAAGAGACCCAGTACTTC.

V gene TRBV20-1 combines with J gene TRBJ2-3, with D uncertain. Germline CDR1 reads DFQATT; CDR2 reads SNEGSKA (reference sequence). The CDR3 is 12 amino acids. Trimming stripped 3 bases from V and 4 bases from J, with 8 bases between. The CDR3 is CSASPEADTQYF. CDR3 nucleotide sequence: TGCAGTGCTAGCCCCGAGGCAGATACGCAGTATTTT.

The CDR3 DNA is TGTGCCAGCAGCGCTCTGGGGGCGGGGGGGCTAGAGACCCAGTACTTC. Protein product: CASSALGAGGLETQYF. This sequence joins TRBV7-2 and TRBJ2-5, with 9 positions matching TRBD2. V gave up 5 bases and J gave up 4 bases; unmatched junction bases: 11. From germline, CDR1 is SGHTA and CDR2 FQGNSA. CDR3 length: 16 residues.

The chain employs TRBV5-1 and TRBJ2-7, with D uncertain. V lost 4 bases to trimming and J lost 2 bases, with 13 bases between them. The CDR3 is made up of 14 amino acids. CDR1 SGHRS and CDR2 YFSETQ come from the germline V gene. CDR3 coding DNA: TGCGCCAGCAGCGCCCGGTCCGCCCCCTACGAGCAGTACTTC. It encodes CASSARSAPYEQYF.

This chain joins TRBV5-1 and TRBJ1-1, with D possibly being TRBD1 (5 bases). Germline lookup yields CDR1 SGHRS and CDR2 YFSETQ. This CDR3 is built from 14 residues. V lost 0 bases and J lost 2, with 8 bases in between. CDR3 nucleotide sequence: TGCGCCAGCAGCTTGGGGGACGGCAACACTGAAGCTTTCTTT. Protein sequence: CASSLGDGNTEAFF.

The gene calls are TRBV19 and TRBJ2-7; the D is unclear. Per the germline V gene, CDR1 is LNHDA and CDR2 is SQIVND (reference sequence). V was cut by 8 bases and J by 3 bases, with 14 bases left in between. The CDR3 extends over 13 amino acids. CDR3 sequence (DNA): TGTGCCAGTTTAAGACACCGATTCTACGAGCAGTACTTC. Its translation: CASLRHRFYEQYF.

This rearrangement joins TRBV12-3 or TRBV12-4 to TRBJ1-6; 7 bases line up with TRBD1. The CDR3 sequence is 15 residues long. Losses at the gene ends were 5 bases for V and 7 bases for J; bases not matched to a gene: 8. The CDR3 loop is CASSLQTGPNSPLHF. In DNA form, the CDR3 reads TGTGCCAGCAGTCTTCAGACAGGGCCGAATTCACCCCTCCACTTT.

The sample holds a few counts of this clonotype. The chain employs TRBV5-1 and TRBJ2-1; 9 nucleotides match TRBD2. Germline assignment: CDR1 SGHRS and CDR2 YFSETQ. With V trimmed by 0 bases and J by 3 bases, 13 bases remained unmatched. CDR3 size: 19 residues. The chain's CDR3 is CASSLVGLAGLKNYNEQFF. CDR3 nucleotides: TGCGCCAGCAGCTTGGTTGGTCTAGCGGGGCTGAAGAACTACAATGAGCAGTTCTTC.

This chain connects TRBV27 to TRBJ2-7; no definite D call. The ends were cut back, 3 bases at V and 3 bases at J, with 18 bases in the middle. CDR3 size: 16 residues. The V gene's germline CDR1 is MNHEY and CDR2 SMNVEV (reference sequence). The DNA for the CDR3 is TGTGCCAGCAGTTTCTCCACTTCGCGGCAGAACTACGAGCAGTACTTC. It codes for CASSFSTSRQNYEQYF.

The V call is TRBV9, the J call TRBJ2-7, with 8 bases lining up with TRBD2. Trimming removed 3 bases from V and 5 bases from J; junction bases left unmatched: 13. Germline values: CDR1 SGDLS, CDR2 YYNGEE. This CDR3 comprises 16 residues. The CDR3 sequence is CASSATDGGGPHEQYF. The CDR3 bases are TGTGCCAGCAGCGCTACGGACGGCGGGGGGCCCCACGAGCAGTACTTC. The full variable domain, rest sourced from reference TRBV9 and TRBJ2-7, is DSGVTQTPKHLITATGQRVTLRCSPRSGDLSVYWYQQSLDQGLQFLIQYYNGEERAKGNILERFSAQQFPDLHSELNLSSLELGDSALYFCASSATDGGGPHEQYFGPGTRLTVT.

The chain carries TRBV27 and TRBJ2-3; the D is unclear. Trimming cost V 4 bases and J 1 base, with 12 bases left between them. This CDR3 has 15 amino acids. Germline-derived CDR1 and CDR2 are MNHEY and SMNVEV (reference sequence). CDR3 coding DNA: TGTGCCAGCAGTTCTAGGGTGTCTGGCACAGATACGCAGTATTTT. It encodes CASSSRVSGTDTQYF.

The V and J genes are TRBV5-1 and TRBJ2-7; maybe TRBD1 (6 bases). The V and J ends lost 5 bases and 6 bases respectively, with 18 bases between them. CDR3 length: 14 amino acids. Germline V gives CDR1 SGHRS, CDR2 YFSETQ. In nucleotides, the CDR3 is TGCGCCAGCAGTCGAAACAGGGATTCGAGCGAGCAGTACTTC. Residues: CASSRNRDSSEQYF.

This clonotype has a count of ten or more. The chain combines TRBV7-2 with TRBJ1-2; perhaps TRBD1 as D (5 bases). Trimming left V 3 bases short and J 0 bases short, with 5 bases between. CDR3 length: 13 residues. Germline loops: CDR1 SGHTA, CDR2 FQGNSA. CDR3 in amino acids: CASSLTANYGYTF. The CDR3 coding sequence is TGTGCCAGCAGCTTGACAGCTAACTATGGCTACACCTTC.

The chain recombines TRBV4-2 with TRBJ2-3; the match to TRBD1 covers 9 bases. Trimming at V came to 5 bases and at J to 5 bases, leaving 5 bases not matched to a gene. Germline CDR1 LGHNA, CDR2 YNFKEQ. The CDR3 loop spans 14 amino acids. The CDR3 loop reads CASSGGQGEDTQYF. CDR3 sequence (DNA): TGTGCCAGCAGCGGGGGACAGGGTGAAGATACGCAGTATTTT.

J is TRBJ2-1 and V is TRBV29-1, with 8 bases matching TRBD2. CDR3 length: 15 amino acids. Germline-derived CDR1 and CDR2 are SQVTM and ANQGSEA. The V gene end was trimmed by 3 bases and the J gene end by 2 bases; junction bases not matched to a gene: 6. The CDR3 DNA follows: TGCAGCGTTGATGGGCCTAGCGGGCCCTACAATGAGCAGTTCTTC. The encoded protein is CSVDGPSGPYNEQFF.

This clonotype was detected only a few times. This chain's CDR3 is CASSQQGRTQYF. DNA of the CDR3: TGCGCCAGCAGCCAACAAGGAAGAACGCAGTATTTT. This chain uses TRBV4-1 with TRBJ2-3; D not certain. This CDR3 comprises 12 residues. The V end lost 2 bases, the J end lost 9 bases, and 9 bases lay between the germline ends. Germline CDR1 is MGHRA and CDR2 is YSYEKL.

This clonotype came up a few times. V is TRBV7-3 and J is TRBJ2-7; tentative D call: TRBD1 (6 bases). Trimming took 2 bases from V and 2 from J, leaving 13 bases between them. CDR3 length: 15 residues. CDR1 SGHTA and CDR2 FQGTGA come from the germline V gene. The CDR3 nucleotides are TGTGCCAGCAGCTTAGGGCCGGACAGCGCCTACGAGCAGTACTTC. Its translation: CASSLGPDSAYEQYF.

The chain links TRBV18 to TRBJ1-2; tentative D call: TRBD1 (6 bases). The V gene lost 3 bases and the J gene lost 6 bases, with 11 bases spanning the gap. There are 13 residues in the CDR3. CDR1 is KGHSH, CDR2 LQKENI, per germline. CDR3 DNA sequence: TGTGCCAGCTCACCCAGGGGTGCGGATGGCTACACCTTC. This gives the protein CASSPRGADGYTF.